This T cell receptor beta chain was sequenced for a study of cytomegalovirus exposure and HLA in healthy donors. Study overall: Around 85 million unique TCRs from HLA-typed donors were held in an early data release. Ancestry clustering placed 70% to 90% of 350 to 500 genotyped donors in the Caucasian-associated cluster.

The PCR contained 60 Vbeta and 13 Jbeta primers. The method was immunoSEQ multiplex PCR; TCRdb's version includes in-frame clones alone and lacks a portion of them. The data hold approximately 100,000 clones, with approximately 76% observed a single time. In germline, CDR1 is MNHNS, CDR2 SASEGT. Between the trimmed V and J ends, which lost 2 bases and 9 bases, there was a span of 11 bases. This CDR3 spans 13 amino acids. Comment on this clone: Its target is not known.

Study-wide results and caveats: A missense variant in DCLRE1C was later tied to TCR beta V- and J-gene trimming. There were under 200 TCR beta chains listed as cytomegalovirus-associated.

The sample was PBMCs. The rearrangement uses TRBV6-1 and TRBJ2-1, with D perhaps matching TRBD2 (6 bases). The clonotype originates from a woman aged 18-29 years in good health and CMV-seropositive. The CDR3: CASSEYSGLEQFF. CDR3 DNA sequence: TGTGCCAGCAGTGAATATAGCGGCCTTGAGCAGTTCTTC.